This TCR beta chain emerged from a study of blood T cell repertoires in COVID-19. About the study: T cells, B-cell-depleted T cells, or PBMCs provided the cDNA or gDNA that served as material.

Germline values: CDR1 LGHNA, CDR2 YSLEER. J was trimmed by 1 base and V by 0 bases; bases with no gene match: 2. The CDR3 totals 16 residues. Original analysis: Amplification with reference gene primers provided the estimates of nucleated cell counts. Libraries were prepared by immunoSEQ multiplex PCR; TCRdb keeps only in-frame clonotypes and omits some of them. Clone size and V and J calls were adopted from that table, with D and trimming inferred from the DNA. The data contain tens of thousands of clones, 80% to 90% of them singletons. The origin of this receptor is a woman aged 55-70 years with acute or convalescent COVID-19. This rearrangement joins TRBV4-3 to TRBJ1-1; 10 positions match TRBD1. The material sequenced was peripheral blood. The CDR3 nucleotides are TGCGCCAGCAGCCAAGAAGACAGGGGGCCGAACACTGAAGCTTTCTTT. Translated, it gives CASSQEDRGPNTEAFF.